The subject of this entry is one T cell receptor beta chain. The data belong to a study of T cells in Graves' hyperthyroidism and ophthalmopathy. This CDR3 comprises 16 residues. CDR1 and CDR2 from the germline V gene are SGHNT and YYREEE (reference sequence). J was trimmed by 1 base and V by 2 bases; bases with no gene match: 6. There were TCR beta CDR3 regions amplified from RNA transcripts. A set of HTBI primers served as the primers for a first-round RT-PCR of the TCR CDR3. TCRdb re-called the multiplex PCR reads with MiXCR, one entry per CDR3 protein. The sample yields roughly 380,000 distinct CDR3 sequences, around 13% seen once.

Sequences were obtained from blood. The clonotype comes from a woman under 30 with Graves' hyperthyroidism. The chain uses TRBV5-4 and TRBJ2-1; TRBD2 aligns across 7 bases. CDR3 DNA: TGTGCCAGCAGCTTAGACGGAGCGGGGTCCTACAATGAGCAGTTCTTC. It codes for CASSLDGAGSYNEQFF. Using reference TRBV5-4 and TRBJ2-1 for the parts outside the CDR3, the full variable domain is ETGVTQSPTHLIKTRGQQVTLRCSSQSGHNTVSWYQQALGQGPQFIFQYYREEENGRGNFPPRFSGLQFPNYSSELNVNALELDDSALYLCASSLDGAGSYNEQFFGPGTRLTVL.